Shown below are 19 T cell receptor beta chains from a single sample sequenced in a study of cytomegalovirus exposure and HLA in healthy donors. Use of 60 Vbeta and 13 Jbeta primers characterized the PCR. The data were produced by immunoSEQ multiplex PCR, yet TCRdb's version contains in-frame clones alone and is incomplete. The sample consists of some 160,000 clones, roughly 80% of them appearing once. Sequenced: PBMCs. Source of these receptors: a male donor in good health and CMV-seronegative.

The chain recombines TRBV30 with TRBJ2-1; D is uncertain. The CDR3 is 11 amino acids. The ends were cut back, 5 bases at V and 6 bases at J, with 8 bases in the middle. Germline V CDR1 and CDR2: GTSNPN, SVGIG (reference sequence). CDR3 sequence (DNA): TGTGCCTGGGAAGAGATCAATGAGCAGTTCTTC. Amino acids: CAWEEINEQFF.

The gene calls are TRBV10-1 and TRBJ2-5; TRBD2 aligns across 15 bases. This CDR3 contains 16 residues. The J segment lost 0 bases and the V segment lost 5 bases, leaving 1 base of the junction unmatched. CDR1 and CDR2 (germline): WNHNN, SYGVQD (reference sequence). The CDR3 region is CASSRTSGGDQETQYF. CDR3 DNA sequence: TGCGCCAGCAGTCGGACTAGCGGGGGGGACCAAGAGACCCAGTACTTC.

Here the CDR3 reads CSAGRTSLADTQYF. CDR3 coding DNA: TGCAGCGCCGGTAGGACTAGCCTGGCAGATACGCAGTATTTT. The rearrangement uses TRBV29-1 and TRBJ2-3; TRBD2 matches at 8 bases. The CDR3 totals 14 residues. Germline V gene data show CDR1 as SQVTM and CDR2 as ANQGSEA. V lost 7 bases, J lost 4 bases, and 10 bases stayed unmatched.

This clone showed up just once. CDR3 coding DNA: TGTGCCAGCAGCTCCCATCAACAGAAAGAAGCTTTCTTT. It specifies CASSSHQQKEAFF. V usage is TRBV11-2 and J usage is TRBJ1-1; D is ambiguous. Germline CDR1 and CDR2: SGHAT and FQNNGV. The V gene lost 4 bases and the J gene lost 8 bases, with 14 bases spanning the gap. This CDR3 comprises 13 residues.

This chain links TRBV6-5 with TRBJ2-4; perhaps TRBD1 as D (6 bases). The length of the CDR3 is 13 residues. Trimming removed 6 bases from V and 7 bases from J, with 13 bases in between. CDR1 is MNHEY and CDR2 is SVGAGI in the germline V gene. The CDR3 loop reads CASRSQGQNIQYF. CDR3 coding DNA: TGTGCCAGCAGGAGCCAGGGGCAGAACATTCAGTACTTC.

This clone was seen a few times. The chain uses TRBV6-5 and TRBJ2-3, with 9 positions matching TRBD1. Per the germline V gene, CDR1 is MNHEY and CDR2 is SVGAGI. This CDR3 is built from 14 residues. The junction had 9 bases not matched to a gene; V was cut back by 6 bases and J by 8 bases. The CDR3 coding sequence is TGTGCCAGCAGCGAACAGGGGGCGCAAGGTACGCAGTATTTT. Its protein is CASSEQGAQGTQYF.

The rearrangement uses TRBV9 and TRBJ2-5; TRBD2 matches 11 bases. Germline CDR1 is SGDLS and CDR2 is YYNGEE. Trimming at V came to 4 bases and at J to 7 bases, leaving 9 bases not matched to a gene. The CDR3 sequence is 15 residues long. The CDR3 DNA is TGTGCCAGCAGCCCTTTAGCGGGGGGGCGTGGGACCCAGTACTTC. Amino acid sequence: CASSPLAGGRGTQYF.

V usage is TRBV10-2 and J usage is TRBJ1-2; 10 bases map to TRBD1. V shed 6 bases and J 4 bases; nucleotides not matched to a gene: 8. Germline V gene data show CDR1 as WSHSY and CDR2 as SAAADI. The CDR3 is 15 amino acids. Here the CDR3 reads CASRDTGQGSYGYTF. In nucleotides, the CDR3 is TGCGCCAGCAGAGATACGGGACAGGGGAGCTATGGCTACACCTTC.

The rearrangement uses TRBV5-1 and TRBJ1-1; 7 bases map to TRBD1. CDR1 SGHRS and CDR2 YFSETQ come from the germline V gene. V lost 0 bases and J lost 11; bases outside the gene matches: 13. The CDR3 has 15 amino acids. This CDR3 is CASSLGGQKPTGAFF. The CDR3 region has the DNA TGCGCCAGCAGCTTGGGGGGACAGAAACCAACAGGGGCTTTCTTT.

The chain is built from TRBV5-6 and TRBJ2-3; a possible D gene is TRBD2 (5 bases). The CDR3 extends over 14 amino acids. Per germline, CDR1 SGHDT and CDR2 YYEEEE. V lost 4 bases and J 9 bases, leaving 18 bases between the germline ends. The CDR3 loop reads CASSSLRGGSTQYF. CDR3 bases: TGTGCCAGCAGCAGCTTACGTGGAGGTTCCACGCAGTATTTT.

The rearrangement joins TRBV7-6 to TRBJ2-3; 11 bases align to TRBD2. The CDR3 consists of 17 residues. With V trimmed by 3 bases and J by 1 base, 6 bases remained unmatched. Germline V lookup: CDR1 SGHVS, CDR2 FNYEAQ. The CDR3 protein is CASSFLAGGPGTDTQYF. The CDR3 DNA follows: TGTGCCAGCAGCTTTTTAGCGGGGGGGCCTGGCACAGATACGCAGTATTTT.

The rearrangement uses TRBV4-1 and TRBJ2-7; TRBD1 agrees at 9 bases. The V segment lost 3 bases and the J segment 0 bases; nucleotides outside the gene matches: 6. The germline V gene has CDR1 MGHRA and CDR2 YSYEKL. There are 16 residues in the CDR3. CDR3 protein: CASSHRQDRGSYEQYF. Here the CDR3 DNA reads TGCGCCAGCAGCCATCGCCAGGACAGGGGCTCCTACGAGCAGTACTTC.

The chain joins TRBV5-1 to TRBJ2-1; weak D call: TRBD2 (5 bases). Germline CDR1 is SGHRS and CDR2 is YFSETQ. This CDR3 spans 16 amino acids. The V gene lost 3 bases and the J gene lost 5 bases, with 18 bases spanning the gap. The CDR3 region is CASSSKTAVGNNEQFF. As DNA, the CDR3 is TGCGCCAGCAGCTCTAAAACAGCGGTCGGTAACAATGAGCAGTTCTTC.

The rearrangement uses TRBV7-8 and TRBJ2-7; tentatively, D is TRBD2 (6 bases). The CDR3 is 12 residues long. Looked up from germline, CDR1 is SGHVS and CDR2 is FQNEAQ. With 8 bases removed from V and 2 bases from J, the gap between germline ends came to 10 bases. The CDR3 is CASGTATYEQYF. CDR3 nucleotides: TGTGCCAGCGGGACTGCTACCTACGAGCAGTACTTC.

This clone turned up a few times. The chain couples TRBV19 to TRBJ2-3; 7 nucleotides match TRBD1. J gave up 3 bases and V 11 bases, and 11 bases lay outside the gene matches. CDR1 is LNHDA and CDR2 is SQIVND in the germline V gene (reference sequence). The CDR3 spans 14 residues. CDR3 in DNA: TGTGCCGCCTCCCCGACAGGGTGGACAGATACGCAGTATTTT. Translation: CAASPTGWTDTQYF.

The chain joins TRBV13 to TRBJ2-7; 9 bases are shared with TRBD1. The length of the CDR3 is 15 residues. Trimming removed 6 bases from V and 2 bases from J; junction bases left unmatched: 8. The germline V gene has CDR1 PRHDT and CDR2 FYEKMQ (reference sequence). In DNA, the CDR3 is TGTGCCAGCAGTGTGGGGGACAGGGATACCTACGAGCAGTACTTC. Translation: CASSVGDRDTYEQYF.

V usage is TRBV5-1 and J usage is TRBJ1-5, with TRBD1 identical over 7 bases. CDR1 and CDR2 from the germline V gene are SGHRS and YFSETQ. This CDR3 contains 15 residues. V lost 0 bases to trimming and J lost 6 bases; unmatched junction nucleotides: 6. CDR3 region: CASSLEGAPSQPQHF. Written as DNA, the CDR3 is TGCGCCAGCAGCTTGGAGGGGGCGCCCAGTCAGCCCCAGCATTTT.

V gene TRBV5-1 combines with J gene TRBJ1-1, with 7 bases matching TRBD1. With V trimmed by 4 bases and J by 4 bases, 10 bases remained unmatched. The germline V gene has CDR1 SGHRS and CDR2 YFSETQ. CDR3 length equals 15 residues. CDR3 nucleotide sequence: TGCGCCAGCAGCCCTATGACAGGGCGAGTCACTGAAGCTTTCTTT. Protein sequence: CASSPMTGRVTEAFF.

The CDR3 reads CAISEPITGIGGYTF. As DNA, the CDR3 is TGTGCCATCAGTGAGCCAATTACAGGTATAGGAGGCTACACCTTC. The chain is built from TRBV10-3 and TRBJ1-2; possible D gene TRBD1, 5 bases. V shed 2 bases and J shed 8 bases, with 18 bases lying between them. Germline-derived CDR1 and CDR2 are ENHRY and SYGVKD. This CDR3 has 15 amino acids.